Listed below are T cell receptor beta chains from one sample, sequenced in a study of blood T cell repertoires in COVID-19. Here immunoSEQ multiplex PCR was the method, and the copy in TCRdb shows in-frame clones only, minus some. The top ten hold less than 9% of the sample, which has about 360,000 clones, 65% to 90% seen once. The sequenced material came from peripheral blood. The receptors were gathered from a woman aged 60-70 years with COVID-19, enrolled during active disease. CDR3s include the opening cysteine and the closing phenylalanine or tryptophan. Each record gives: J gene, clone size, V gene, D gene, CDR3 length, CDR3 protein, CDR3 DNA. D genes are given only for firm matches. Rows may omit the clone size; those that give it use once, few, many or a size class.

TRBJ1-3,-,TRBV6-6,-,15,CASSSLTGIGNTIYF,TGTGCCAGCAGTTCCTTAACAGGGATTGGAAACACCATATATTTT
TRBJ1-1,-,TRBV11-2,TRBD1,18,CASSLDWPGGSMNTEAFF,TGTGCCAGCAGCTTAGATTGGCCAGGGGGTAGCATGAACACTGAAGCTTTCTTT
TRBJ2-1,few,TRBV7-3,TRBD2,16,CASSPAAGGHLQEQFF,TGTGCCAGCAGCCCCGCGGCGGGGGGCCACTTACAGGAGCAGTTCTTC
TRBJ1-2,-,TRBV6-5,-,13,CASSYVSGAHYTF,TGTGCCAGCAGTTACGTTTCTGGGGCACATTACACCTTC
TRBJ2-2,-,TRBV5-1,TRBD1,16,CASTRTGGAGTGELFF,TGCGCCAGCACCCGTACAGGGGGCGCCGGCACCGGGGAGCTGTTTTTT
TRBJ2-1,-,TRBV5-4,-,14,CASSPPGGDYEQFF,TGTGCCAGCAGCCCCCCCGGCGGGGACTATGAGCAGTTCTTC
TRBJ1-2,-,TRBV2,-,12,CASMGRNYGYTF,TGTGCCAGCATGGGGAGGAACTATGGCTACACCTTC
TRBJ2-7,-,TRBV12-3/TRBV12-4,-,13,CASSVTSSYEQYF,TGTGCCAGCAGCGTAACTAGCTCCTACGAGCAGTACTTC
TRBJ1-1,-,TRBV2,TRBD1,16,CASKLYSGGMNTEAFF,TGTGCCAGCAAGTTATACTCAGGGGGCATGAACACTGAAGCTTTCTTT
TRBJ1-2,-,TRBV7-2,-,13,CASRRQDYYGYTF,TGTGCCAGCAGGAGACAGGACTACTATGGCTACACCTTC
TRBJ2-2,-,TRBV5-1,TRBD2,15,CASSRLAGHTGELFF,TGCGCCAGCAGCCGACTAGCGGGTCACACCGGGGAGCTGTTTTTT
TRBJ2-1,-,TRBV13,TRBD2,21,CASSLVYGLAGGHSSYNEQFF,TGTGCCAGCAGCTTAGTTTATGGACTAGCGGGGGGGCATAGTTCCTACAATGAGCAGTTCTTC
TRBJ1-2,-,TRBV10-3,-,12,CAITGRDYGYTF,TGTGCCATCACGGGGAGGGACTATGGCTACACCTTC
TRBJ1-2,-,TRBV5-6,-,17,CASSLAGLSQKADGYTF,TGTGCCAGCAGCTTGGCCGGATTATCCCAAAAGGCGGATGGCTACACCTTC
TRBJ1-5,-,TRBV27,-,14,CASSSQNSNQPQHF,TGTGCCAGCAGTTCCCAAAATAGCAATCAGCCCCAGCATTTT
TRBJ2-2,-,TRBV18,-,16,CASSLQGSLNTGELFF,TGTGCCAGCTCACTCCAGGGGTCGTTGAACACCGGGGAGCTGTTTTTT
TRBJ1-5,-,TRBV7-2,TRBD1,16,CASSFTRTGVNQPQHF,TGTGCCAGCAGCTTTACCCGGACAGGGGTCAATCAGCCCCAGCATTTT
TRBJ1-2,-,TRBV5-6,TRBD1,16,CASSPGGPGYNYGYTF,TGTGCCAGCAGCCCAGGGGGGCCCGGCTATAACTATGGCTACACCTTC
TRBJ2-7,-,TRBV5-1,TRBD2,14,CASSSGTSGYEQYF,TGCGCCAGCAGCTCAGGGACTAGCGGGTACGAGCAGTACTTC
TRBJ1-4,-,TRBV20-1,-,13,CSASTDSNEKLFF,TGCAGTGCTAGTACGGACAGCAATGAAAAACTGTTTTTT
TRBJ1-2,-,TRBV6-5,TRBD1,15,CASSYSTWTGEGYTF,TGTGCCAGCAGTTACTCGACTTGGACAGGGGAAGGCTACACCTTC
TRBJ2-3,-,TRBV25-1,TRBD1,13,CASSDRGRDTQYF,TGTGCCAGCAGTGACAGGGGGCGAGATACGCAGTATTTT
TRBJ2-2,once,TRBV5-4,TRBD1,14,CASRTTGDTGELFF,TGTGCCAGCAGAACTACAGGGGACACCGGGGAGCTGTTTTTT
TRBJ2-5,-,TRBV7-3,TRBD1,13,CASSLAQGETQYF,TGTGCCAGCAGCTTAGCACAGGGGGAGACCCAGTACTTC
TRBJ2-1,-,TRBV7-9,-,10,CASSLDRQFF,TGTGCCAGCAGCTTAGATAGGCAGTTCTTC
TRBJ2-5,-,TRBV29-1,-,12,CSVEFLQETQYF,TGCAGCGTTGAGTTTCTTCAGGAGACCCAGTACTTC
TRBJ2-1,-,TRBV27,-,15,CASSFRGIRYNEQFF,TGTGCCAGCAGTTTTCGGGGGATCAGGTACAATGAGCAGTTCTTC
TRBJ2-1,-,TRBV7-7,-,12,CASSLNPGEQFF,TGTGCCAGCAGCCTAAATCCAGGGGAGCAGTTCTTC
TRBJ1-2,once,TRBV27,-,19,CASSFSAVLTGNPNYGYTF,TGTGCCAGCAGTTTTAGCGCGGTTTTAACAGGGAACCCTAACTATGGCTACACCTTC
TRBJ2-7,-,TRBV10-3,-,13,CAISTPSSYEQYF,TGTGCCATCAGTACGCCCAGCTCCTACGAGCAGTACTTC
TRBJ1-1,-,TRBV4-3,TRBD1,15,CASSQEPQGGTEAFF,TGCGCCAGCAGCCAAGAACCGCAGGGGGGCACTGAAGCTTTCTTT
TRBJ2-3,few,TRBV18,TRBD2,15,CASSSGLAGLDTQYF,TGTGCCAGCTCATCCGGACTAGCGGGGTTGGATACGCAGTATTTT
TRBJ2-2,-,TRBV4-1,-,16,CASSTSRGSNTGELFF,TGCGCCAGCAGTACGAGTAGGGGGTCGAACACCGGGGAGCTGTTTTTT
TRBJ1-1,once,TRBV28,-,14,CASRTRTRNTEAFF,TGTGCCAGCAGGACTCGAACGAGGAACACTGAAGCTTTCTTT
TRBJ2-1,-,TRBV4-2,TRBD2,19,CASSQRASGGSTPLNEQFF,TGTGCCAGCAGCCAACGGGCTAGCGGGGGGTCTACCCCACTCAATGAGCAGTTCTTC
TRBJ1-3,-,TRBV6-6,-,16,CASSYSAVNSGNTIYF,TGTGCCAGCAGTTACTCGGCAGTGAACTCTGGAAACACCATATATTTT
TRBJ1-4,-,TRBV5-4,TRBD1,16,CASSLSVGGGKEKLFF,TGTGCCAGCAGCTTGTCGGTAGGGGGCGGAAAGGAAAAACTGTTTTTT
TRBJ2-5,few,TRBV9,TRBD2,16,CASSVELAGGGGTQYF,TGTGCCAGCAGCGTAGAACTAGCGGGGGGAGGAGGGACCCAGTACTTC
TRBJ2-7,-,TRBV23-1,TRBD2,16,CASSQSPGGDFYEQYF,TGCGCCAGCAGTCAATCGCCTGGGGGGGACTTCTACGAGCAGTACTTC
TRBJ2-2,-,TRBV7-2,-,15,CASSPTRVSTGELFF,TGTGCCAGCAGCCCAACCAGGGTGTCCACCGGGGAGCTGTTTTTT
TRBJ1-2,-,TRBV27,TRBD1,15,CASSLVGQRSYGYTF,TGTGCCAGCAGTTTAGTGGGACAGCGATCCTATGGCTACACCTTC
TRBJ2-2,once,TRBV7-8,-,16,CASSLAGGPKTGELFF,TGTGCCAGCAGCTTAGCGGGGGGGCCTAAGACCGGGGAGCTGTTTTTT
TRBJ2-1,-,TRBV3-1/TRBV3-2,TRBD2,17,CASSLLGGAGGRNEQFF,TGTGCCAGCAGCCTCCTTGGAGGAGCGGGGGGCCGGAATGAGCAGTTCTTC
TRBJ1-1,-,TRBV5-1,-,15,CASSLAGGQNTEAFF,TGCGCCAGCAGCTTGGCGGGGGGGCAGAACACTGAAGCTTTCTTT
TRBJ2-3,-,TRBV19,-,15,CASSIGQRDTDTQYF,TGTGCCAGTAGTATCGGGCAGAGGGACACAGATACGCAGTATTTT
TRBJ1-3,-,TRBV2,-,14,CASRPDSSGNTIYF,TGTGCCAGCAGGCCGGACAGCTCTGGAAACACCATATATTTT
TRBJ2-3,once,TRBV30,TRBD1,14,CAWGAGQGMDTQYF,TGTGCCTGGGGGGCAGGACAGGGTATGGATACGCAGTATTTT
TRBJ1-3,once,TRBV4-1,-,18,CASSQEEKSSGSQGTIYF,TGCGCCAGCAGCCAAGAAGAGAAGTCATCGGGCAGCCAGGGCACCATATATTTT
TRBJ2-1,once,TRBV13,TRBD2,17,CASSVRGGRSSYNEQFF,TGTGCCAGCAGCGTCCGGGGGGGGCGGAGCTCCTACAATGAGCAGTTCTTC
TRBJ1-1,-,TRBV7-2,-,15,CASSFADRRNTEAFF,TGTGCCAGCAGCTTTGCTGACAGGAGGAACACTGAAGCTTTCTTT